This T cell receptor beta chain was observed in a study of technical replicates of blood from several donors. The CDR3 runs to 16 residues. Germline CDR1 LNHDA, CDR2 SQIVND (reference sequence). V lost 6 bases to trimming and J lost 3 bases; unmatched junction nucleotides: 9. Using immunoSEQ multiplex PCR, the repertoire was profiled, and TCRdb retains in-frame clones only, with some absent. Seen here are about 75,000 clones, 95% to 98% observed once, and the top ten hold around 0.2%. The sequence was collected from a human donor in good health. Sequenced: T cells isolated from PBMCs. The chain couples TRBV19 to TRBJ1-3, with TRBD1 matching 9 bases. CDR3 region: CASRPGQGLGGNTIYF. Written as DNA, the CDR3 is TGTGCCAGTAGGCCCGGACAGGGGTTGGGTGGAAACACCATATATTTT.